Here is one TCR beta chain with its context. Its matching antigen is unknown. TCRdb redid the calling of the RT-PCR reads with MiXCR, one entry per CDR3 protein. The sample has around 200,000 distinct CDR3 sequences; over 13% are singletons. This sample is part of a study of response to subunit inactivated influenza vaccine. V was clipped by 6 bases and J by 6 bases; unmatched bases: 7. Germline values: CDR1 MNHEY, CDR2 SMNVEV (reference sequence). This CDR3 region has 13 residues. Findings and limits, study-wide: The authors suggested that few new T cells are recruited per seasonal influenza vaccination.

The material sequenced was CD8+ T cells sorted from PBMCs, taken roughly 5 days after vaccination. This clonotype originated in a man in his fifties or sixties who received an inactivated influenza vaccine. This sequence joins TRBV27 and TRBJ2-7; 8 bases align to TRBD2. The CDR3 DNA reads as TGTGCCAGCAGCATGGCTGGGACTAGCGAGCAGTACTTC. Translated: CASSMAGTSEQYF.